This TCR beta chain was obtained from a study of cytomegalovirus exposure and HLA in healthy donors. Study summary: Earlier sequencing of 150 million to 200 million T cells yielded around 100 million unique TCR beta sequences. Membership in the Caucasian-associated ancestry cluster was found for around four fifths of 300 to 400 genotyped donors.

The CDR3 totals 16 residues. The germline CDR1 and CDR2 sequences are LNHDA and SQIVND (reference sequence). The junction had 9 bases not matched to a gene; V was cut back by 5 bases and J by 0 bases. Primers included in the PCR were 60 Vbeta and 13 Jbeta primers. Assay used: immunoSEQ multiplex PCR; TCRdb lists only in-frame clones, some missing. The table includes around 150,000 clones, 75% to 80% detected once. This receptor was obtained from a man younger than 45 in good health and CMV-seronegative. The sequenced material came from PBMCs. This chain uses TRBV19 with TRBJ1-2; 7 bases fit TRBD1. The CDR3 region has the DNA TGTGCCAGTAGTCTCCGACAGGGTACGACTAACTATGGCTACACCTTC. This sequence encodes CASSLRQGTTNYGYTF.